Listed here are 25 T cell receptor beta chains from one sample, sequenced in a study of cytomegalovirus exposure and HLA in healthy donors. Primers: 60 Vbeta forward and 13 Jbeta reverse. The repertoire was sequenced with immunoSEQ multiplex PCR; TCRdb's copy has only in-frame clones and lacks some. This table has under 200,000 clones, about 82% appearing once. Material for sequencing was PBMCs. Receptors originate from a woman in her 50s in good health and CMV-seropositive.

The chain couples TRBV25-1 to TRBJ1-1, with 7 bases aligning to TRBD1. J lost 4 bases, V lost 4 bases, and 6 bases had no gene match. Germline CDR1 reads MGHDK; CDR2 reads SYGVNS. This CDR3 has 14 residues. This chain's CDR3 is CASSGPDRATEAFF. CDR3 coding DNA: TGTGCCAGCAGTGGCCCTGACAGGGCCACTGAAGCTTTCTTT.

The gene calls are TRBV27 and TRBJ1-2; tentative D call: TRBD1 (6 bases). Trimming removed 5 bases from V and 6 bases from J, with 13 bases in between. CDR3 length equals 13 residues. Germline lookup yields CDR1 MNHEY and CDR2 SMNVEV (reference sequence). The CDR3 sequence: CASSPQGLHGYTF. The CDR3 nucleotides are TGTGCCAGCAGTCCACAGGGTCTTCATGGCTACACCTTC.

The CDR3, as DNA: TGTGCCAGCTCACCCTTGGGACAGGGAATCTATGGCTACACCTTC. This sequence encodes CASSPLGQGIYGYTF. The chain has TRBV18 and TRBJ1-2; 9 bases fit TRBD1. V lost 3 bases, J lost 4 bases, and 6 bases stayed unmatched. The CDR3 is 15 amino acids. Germline CDR1 is KGHSH and CDR2 is LQKENI.

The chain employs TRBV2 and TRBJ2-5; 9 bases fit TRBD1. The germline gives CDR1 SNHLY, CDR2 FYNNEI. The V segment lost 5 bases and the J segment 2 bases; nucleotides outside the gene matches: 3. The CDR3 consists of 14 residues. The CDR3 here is CASSWDRAQETQYF. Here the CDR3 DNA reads TGTGCCAGCAGTTGGGACAGGGCTCAAGAGACCCAGTACTTC.

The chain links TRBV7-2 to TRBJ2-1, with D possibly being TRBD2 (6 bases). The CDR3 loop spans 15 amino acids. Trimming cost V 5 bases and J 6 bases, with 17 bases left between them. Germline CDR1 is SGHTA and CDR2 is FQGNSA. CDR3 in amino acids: CASSPRDWASNEQFF. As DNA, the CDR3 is TGTGCCAGCAGCCCACGGGACTGGGCGTCCAATGAGCAGTTCTTC. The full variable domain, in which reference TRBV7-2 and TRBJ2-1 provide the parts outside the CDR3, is GAGVSQSPSNKVTEKGKDVELRCDPISGHTALYWYRQSLGQGLEFLIYFQGNSAPDKSGLPSDRFSAERTGGSVSTLTIQRTQQEDSAVYLCASSPRDWASNEQFFGPGTRLTVL.

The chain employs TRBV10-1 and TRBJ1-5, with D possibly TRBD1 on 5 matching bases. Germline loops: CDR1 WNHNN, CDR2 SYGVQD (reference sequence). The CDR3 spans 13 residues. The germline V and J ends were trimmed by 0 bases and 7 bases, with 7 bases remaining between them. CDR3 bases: TGCGCCAGCAGTGAGTCGGGGGGACAGCCCCAGCATTTT. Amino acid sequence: CASSESGGQPQHF.

CDR3 nucleotides: TGTGCCAGCAGCTTGAGCGGCAATCAGCCCCAGCATTTT. Amino acids: CASSLSGNQPQHF. The chain combines TRBV4-2 with TRBJ1-5, with D unclear. The CDR3 is 13 amino acids. Germline V lookup: CDR1 LGHNA, CDR2 YNFKEQ. The V gene lost 5 bases and the J gene lost 2 bases, with 7 bases spanning the gap.

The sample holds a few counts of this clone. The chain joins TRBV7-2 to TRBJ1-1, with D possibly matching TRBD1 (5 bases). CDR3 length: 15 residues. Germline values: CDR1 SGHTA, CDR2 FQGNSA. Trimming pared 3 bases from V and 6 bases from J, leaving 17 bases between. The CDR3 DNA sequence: TGTGCCAGCAGCTTGACAGTCTCAGGTGTCGCTGAAGCTTTCTTT. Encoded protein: CASSLTVSGVAEAFF.

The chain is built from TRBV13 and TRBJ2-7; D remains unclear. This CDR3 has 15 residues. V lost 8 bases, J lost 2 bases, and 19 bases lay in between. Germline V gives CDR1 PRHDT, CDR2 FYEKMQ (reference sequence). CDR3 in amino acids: CASGSRQSHTYEQYF. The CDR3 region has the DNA TGTGCCAGCGGCTCCAGGCAGTCCCACACCTACGAGCAGTACTTC.

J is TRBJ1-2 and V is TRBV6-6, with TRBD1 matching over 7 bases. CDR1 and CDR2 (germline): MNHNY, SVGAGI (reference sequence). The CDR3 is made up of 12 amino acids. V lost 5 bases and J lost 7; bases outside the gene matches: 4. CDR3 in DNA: TGTGCCAGCAGTGACAGGGCCTTTGGCTACACCTTC. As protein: CASSDRAFGYTF.

CDR3 residues: CASSPDRGEETQYF. CDR3 DNA sequence: TGTGCCAGTAGTCCGGACAGGGGTGAGGAGACCCAGTACTTC. The chain uses TRBV19 and TRBJ2-5; 9 nucleotides line up with TRBD1. This CDR3 is built from 14 residues. Germline CDR1 is LNHDA and CDR2 is SQIVND (reference sequence). V gave up 5 bases and J gave up 5 bases; unmatched junction bases: 6. The full variable domain, its missing parts supplied by reference TRBV19 and TRBJ2-5, is DGGITQSPKYLFRKEGQNVTLSCEQNLNHDAMYWYRQDPGQGLRLIYYSQIVNDFQKGDIAEGYSVSREKKESFPLTVTSAQKNPTAFYLCASSPDRGEETQYFGPGTRLLVL.

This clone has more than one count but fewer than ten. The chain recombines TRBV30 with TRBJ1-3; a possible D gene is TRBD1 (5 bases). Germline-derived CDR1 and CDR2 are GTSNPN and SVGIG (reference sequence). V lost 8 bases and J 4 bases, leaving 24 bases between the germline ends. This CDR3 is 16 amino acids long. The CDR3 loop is CARSSGQLTAGNTIYF. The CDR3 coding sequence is TGTGCCCGCTCGTCCGGACAATTGACCGCCGGAAACACCATATATTTT.

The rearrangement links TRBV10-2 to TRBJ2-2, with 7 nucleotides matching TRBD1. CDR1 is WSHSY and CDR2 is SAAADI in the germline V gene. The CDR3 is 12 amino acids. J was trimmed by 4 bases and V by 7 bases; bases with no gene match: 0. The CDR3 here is CASKGATGELFF. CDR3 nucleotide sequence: TGCGCCAGCAAGGGGGCCACCGGGGAGCTGTTTTTT.

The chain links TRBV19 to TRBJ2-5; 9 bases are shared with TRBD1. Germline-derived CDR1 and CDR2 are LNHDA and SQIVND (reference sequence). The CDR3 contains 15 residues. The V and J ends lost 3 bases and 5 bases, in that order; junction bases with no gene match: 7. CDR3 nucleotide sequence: TGTGCCAGTAGTATCGGACAGGGGAGTGGGGAGACCCAGTACTTC. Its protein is CASSIGQGSGETQYF.

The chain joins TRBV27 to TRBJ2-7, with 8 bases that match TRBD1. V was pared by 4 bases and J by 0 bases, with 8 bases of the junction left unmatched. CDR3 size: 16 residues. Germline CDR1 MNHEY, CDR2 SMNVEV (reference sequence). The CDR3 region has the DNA TGTGCCAGCAGTTCCCCCGGGACAGGATTCTCCTACGAGCAGTACTTC. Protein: CASSSPGTGFSYEQYF.

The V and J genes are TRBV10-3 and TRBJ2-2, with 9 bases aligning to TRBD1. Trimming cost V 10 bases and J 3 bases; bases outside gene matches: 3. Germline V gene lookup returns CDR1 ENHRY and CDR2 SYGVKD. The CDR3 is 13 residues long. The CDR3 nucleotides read TGTGCCAACAGGGGGCGCGACACCGGGGAGCTGTTTTTT. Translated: CANRGRDTGELFF.

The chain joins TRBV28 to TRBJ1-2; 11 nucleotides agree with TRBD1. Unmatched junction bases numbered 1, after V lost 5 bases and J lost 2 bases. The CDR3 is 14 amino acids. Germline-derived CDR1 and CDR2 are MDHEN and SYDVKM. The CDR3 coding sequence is TGTGCCAGCAGTGGACAGGGGGCCAACTATGGCTACACCTTC. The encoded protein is CASSGQGANYGYTF.

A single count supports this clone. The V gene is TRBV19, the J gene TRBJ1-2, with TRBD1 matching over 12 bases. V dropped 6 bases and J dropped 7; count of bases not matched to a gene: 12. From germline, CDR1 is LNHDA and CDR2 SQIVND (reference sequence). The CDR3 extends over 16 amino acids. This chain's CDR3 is CASRFIPGQGAPGYTF. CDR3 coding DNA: TGTGCCAGTAGGTTTATCCCGGGACAGGGGGCGCCTGGCTACACCTTC.

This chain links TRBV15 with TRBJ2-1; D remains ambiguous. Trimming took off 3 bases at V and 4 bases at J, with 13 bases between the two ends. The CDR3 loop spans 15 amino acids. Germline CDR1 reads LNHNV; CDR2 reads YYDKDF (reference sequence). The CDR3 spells CATSSPFELYNEQFF. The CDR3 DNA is TGTGCCACCAGCAGCCCCTTTGAACTTTACAATGAGCAGTTCTTC.

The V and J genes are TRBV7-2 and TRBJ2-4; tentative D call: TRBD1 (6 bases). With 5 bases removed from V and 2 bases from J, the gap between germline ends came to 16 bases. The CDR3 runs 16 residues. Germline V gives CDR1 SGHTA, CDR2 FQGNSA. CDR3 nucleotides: TGTGCCAGCAGCCCTGCAGGGGATGCGACCAAAAACATTCAGTACTTC. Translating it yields CASSPAGDATKNIQYF.

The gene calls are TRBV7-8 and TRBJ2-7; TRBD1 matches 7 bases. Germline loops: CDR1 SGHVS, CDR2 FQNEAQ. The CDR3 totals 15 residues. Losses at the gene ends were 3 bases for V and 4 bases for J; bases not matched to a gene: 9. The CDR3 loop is CASSLSKGQRYEQYF. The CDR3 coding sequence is TGTGCCAGCAGCTTGTCCAAGGGACAGAGATACGAGCAGTACTTC.

This CDR3 reads CASSLWQGAIGYTF. The CDR3, as DNA: TGTGCCAGCAGCCTGTGGCAGGGGGCCATTGGCTACACCTTC. V usage is TRBV27 and J usage is TRBJ1-2; 8 positions match TRBD1. Germline-derived CDR1 and CDR2 are MNHEY and SMNVEV (reference sequence). The CDR3 length is 14 residues. J lost 7 bases, V lost 6 bases, and 10 bases had no gene match.

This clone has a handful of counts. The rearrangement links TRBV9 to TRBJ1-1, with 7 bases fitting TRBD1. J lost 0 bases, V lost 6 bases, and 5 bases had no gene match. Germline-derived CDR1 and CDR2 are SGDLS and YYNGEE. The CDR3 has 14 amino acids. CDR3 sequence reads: CASTSTGVNTEAFF. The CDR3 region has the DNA TGTGCCAGCACCTCAACAGGGGTGAACACTGAAGCTTTCTTT.

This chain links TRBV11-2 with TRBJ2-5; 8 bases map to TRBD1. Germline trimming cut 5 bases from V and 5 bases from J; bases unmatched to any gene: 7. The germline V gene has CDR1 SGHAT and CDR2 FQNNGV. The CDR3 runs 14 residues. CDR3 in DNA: TGTGCCAGCAGCCACAGGGGGATGACGGAGACCCAGTACTTC. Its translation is CASSHRGMTETQYF.

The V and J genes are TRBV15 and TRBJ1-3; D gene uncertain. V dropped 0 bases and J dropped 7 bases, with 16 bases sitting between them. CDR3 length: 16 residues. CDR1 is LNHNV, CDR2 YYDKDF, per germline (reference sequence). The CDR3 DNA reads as TGTGCCACCAGCAGAGATGAGAGCCAACCATGGAACACCATATATTTT. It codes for CATSRDESQPWNTIYF.